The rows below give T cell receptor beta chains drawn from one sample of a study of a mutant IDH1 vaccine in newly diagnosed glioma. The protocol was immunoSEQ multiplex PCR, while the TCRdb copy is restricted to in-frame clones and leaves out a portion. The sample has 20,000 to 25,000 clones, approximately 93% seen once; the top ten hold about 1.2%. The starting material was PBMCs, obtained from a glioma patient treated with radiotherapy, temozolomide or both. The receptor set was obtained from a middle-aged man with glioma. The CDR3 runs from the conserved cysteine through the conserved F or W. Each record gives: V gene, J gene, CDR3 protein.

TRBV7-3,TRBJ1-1,CASSFAGLTEAFF
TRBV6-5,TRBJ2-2,CASSYISSTGELFF
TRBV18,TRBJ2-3,CASSPSGSTDTQYF
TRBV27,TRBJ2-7,CASSSRLAGPSYEQYF
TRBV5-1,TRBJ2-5,CASRLAVQETQYF
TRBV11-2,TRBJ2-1,CASVTGGPYNEQFF
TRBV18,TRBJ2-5,CASSSTGSGETQYF
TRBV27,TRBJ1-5,CASSLSPGFLQPQHF
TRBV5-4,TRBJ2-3,CASSLRTDTQYF
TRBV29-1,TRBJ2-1,CSVQLAGGREQFF
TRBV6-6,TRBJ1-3,CASSPLVLAGNTIYF
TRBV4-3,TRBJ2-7,CASSQENGNEQYF
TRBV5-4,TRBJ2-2,CASSAPGGAGGSGGELFF
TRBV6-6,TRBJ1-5,CASSYGTPARPQHF
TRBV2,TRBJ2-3,CASSSGLDYTDTQYF
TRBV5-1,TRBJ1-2,CASSPGGSITIYGYTF
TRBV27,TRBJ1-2,CASSLSGNGYTF
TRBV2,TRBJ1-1,CASSEREPWRTEAFF
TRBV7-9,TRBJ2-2,CASRDSGTLNTGELFF
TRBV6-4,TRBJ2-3,CASSDGTSGGADTQYF
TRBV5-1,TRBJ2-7,CASSLAGGSEQYF
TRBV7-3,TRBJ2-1,CASSPGDRALWNEQFF
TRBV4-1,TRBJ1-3,CASSQGQGRNTIYF
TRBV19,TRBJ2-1,CASSMTLEGYEQFF
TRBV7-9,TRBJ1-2,CASSYVDRGYGYTF
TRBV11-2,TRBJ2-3,CASSLPVGLDTQYF
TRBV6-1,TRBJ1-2,CASSEVYRGLYGYTF
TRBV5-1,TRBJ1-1,CASSLDVGTPGAFF
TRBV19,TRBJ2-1,CASISTSGGYNEQFF
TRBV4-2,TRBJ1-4,CASSPGTAEKLFF
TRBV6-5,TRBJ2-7,CASSPQGSYEQYF
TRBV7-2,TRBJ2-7,CASSLVLYEQYF